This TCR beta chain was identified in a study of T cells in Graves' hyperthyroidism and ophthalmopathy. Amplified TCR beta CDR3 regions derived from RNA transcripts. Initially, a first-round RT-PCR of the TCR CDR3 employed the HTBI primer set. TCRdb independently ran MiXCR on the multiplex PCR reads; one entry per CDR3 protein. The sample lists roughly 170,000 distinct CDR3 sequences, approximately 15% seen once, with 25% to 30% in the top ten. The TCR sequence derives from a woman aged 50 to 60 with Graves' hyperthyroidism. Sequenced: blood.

The CDR3 is CASSSRRNKENYNEQFF. The CDR3 DNA follows: TGTGCCAGCAGCTCCCGGCGTAACAAGGAGAACTACAATGAGCAGTTCTTC. The chain is built from TRBV5-5 and TRBJ2-1; D unclear. This CDR3 contains 17 residues. V was cut by 3 bases and J by 3 bases, with 19 bases left in between. Germline V CDR1 and CDR2: SGHKS, YYEKEE (reference sequence).